This T cell receptor beta chain is drawn from a study of blood T cell repertoires in COVID-19 (dated by TCRdb to 2019 to 2021). Study-level background: Samples covering the acute and convalescent phases of COVID-19 were provided by collaborators in the United States, Italy and Spain. The material from the prospective study consisted of cDNA or gDNA derived from T cells, B-cell-depleted T cells, or PBMCs. The dataset comprised deeply sampled blood TCRbeta repertoires from subjects exposed to, actively infected with, or recovered from COVID-19. The repertoires were released in a freely available public database meant as a resource for research on the immune response to SARS-CoV-2. Samples were obtained from the ongoing ImmuneRACE study (first 160 participants) and from roughly 1,300 subjects provided by 6 global collaborators. Nearly every sample came with metadata listing a de-identified subject ID, COVID-19 status, age in years and sex. Where available, HLA class I and class II types were taken from metadata supplied by the sample provider and were not determined by assay-based typing.

With respect to this clone: There is no known antigen for this receptor. No quality values exist for individual bases; no much larger clone is one base distant.

Whole blood was collected in K2EDTA tubes by collaborating institutions according to the institutions' own protocols. Collaborator samples were shipped for TCRbeta analysis as frozen whole blood, isolated PBMCs, or DNA extracted from either sample type. The germline V gene (reference sequence) specifies LNHNV as CDR1 and YYDKDF as CDR2. V lost 6 bases and J lost 4 bases, and the count of bases not matched to a germline gene is 10. The CDR3 runs 16 residues from the cysteine to the phenylalanine. CDR3 DNA is the only sequence kept; it has 48 bases, read in frame from the first base. General findings and caveats noted by the study authors: The amount of clinical and demographic metadata varied by source and participant and was provided uncurated.

The immunoSEQ Assay, a bias-controlled multiplex PCR, was used to amplify TCRbeta CDR3 regions from genomic DNA. Turning to the authors' computational methods: The number of nucleated cells in each sample was estimated from the amplification of reference gene primers within the assay. Sequence reads were collapsed and filtered to measure the absolute abundance of every unique TCRbeta CDR3 rearrangement. Productive Simpson clonality was computed per sample as the square root of Simpson's diversity index over productive rearrangements. TCRdb limited this immuneACCESS table to in-frame rearrangements with V and J called. A share of clones is missing; checked studies link under half to unresolved V genes, and the rest is unexplained. The DNA was the basis for D and trimming; V, J and clone size are from that table. In this sample the table shows about 210,000 clones, approximately 83% of which occur a single time. The top ten constitute about 2.7% of the sample.

Material: peripheral blood. The chain is encoded by TRBV15 joined to TRBJ2-1, and 9 junction bases match TRBD1. The receptor's source is a middle-aged woman with active or convalescent COVID-19. The nucleotide sequence is given as TGTGCCACCAGTTATATACCGGGACAGGGTTACAATGAGCAGTTCTTC. Its translation reads: CATSYIPGQGYNEQFF. The reference TRBV15 and TRBJ2-1 proteins fill in what lies around the CDR3, so the full variable domain reads DAMVIQNPRYQVTQFGKPVTLSCSQTLNHNVMYWYQQKSSQAPKLLFHYYDKDFNNEADTPDNFQSRRPNTSFCFLDIRSPGLGDTAMYLCATSYIPGQGYNEQFFGPGTRLTVL.